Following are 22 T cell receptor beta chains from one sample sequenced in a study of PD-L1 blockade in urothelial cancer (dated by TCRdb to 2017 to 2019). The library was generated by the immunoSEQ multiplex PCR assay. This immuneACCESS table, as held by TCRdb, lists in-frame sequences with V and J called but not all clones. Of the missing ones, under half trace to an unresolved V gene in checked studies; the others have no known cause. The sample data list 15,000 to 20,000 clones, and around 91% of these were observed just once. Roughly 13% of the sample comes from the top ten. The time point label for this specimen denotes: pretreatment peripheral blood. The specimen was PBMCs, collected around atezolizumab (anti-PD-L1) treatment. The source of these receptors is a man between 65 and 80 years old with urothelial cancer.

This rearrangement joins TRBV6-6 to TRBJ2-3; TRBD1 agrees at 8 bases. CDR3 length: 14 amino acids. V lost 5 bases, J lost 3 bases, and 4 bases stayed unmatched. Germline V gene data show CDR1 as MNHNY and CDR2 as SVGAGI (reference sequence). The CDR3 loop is CASSTRQGTDTQYF. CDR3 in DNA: TGTGCCAGCAGTACTCGACAGGGGACAGATACGCAGTATTTT.

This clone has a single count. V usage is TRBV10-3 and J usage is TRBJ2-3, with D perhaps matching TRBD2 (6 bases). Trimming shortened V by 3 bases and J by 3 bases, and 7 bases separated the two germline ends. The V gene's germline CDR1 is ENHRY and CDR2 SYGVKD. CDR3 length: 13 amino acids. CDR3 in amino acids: CAISDGGTDTQYF. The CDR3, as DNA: TGTGCCATCAGTGACGGGGGTACAGATACGCAGTATTTT.

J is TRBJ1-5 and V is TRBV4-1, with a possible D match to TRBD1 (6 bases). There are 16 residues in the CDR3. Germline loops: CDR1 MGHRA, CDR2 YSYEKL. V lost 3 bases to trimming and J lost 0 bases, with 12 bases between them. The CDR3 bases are TGCGCCAGCAGCCAGGGGGCAGCTCATAGCAATCAGCCCCAGCATTTT. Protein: CASSQGAAHSNQPQHF.

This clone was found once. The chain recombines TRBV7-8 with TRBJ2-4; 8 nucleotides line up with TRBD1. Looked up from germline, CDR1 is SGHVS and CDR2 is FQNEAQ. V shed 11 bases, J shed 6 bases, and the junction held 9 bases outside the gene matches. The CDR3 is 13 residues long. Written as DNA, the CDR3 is TGTGCCGTTCAGGACAGGGCGGGAAACATTCAGTACTTC. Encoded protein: CAVQDRAGNIQYF. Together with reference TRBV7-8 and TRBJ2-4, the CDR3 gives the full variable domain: GAGVSQSPRYKVAKRGQDVALRCDPISGHVSLFWYQQALGQGPEFLTYFQNEAQLDKSGLPSDRFFAERPEGSVSTLKIQRTQQEDSAVYLCAVQDRAGNIQYFGAGTRLSVL.

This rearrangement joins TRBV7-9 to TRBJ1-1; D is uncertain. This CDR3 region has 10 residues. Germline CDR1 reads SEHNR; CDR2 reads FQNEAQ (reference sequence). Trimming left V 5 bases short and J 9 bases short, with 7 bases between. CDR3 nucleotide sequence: TGTGCCAGCAGCGGCGGGCAAGCTTTCTTT. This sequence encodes CASSGGQAFF.

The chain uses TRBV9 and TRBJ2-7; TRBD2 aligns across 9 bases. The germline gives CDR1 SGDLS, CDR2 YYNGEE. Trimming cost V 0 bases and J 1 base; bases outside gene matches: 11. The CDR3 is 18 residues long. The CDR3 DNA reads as TGTGCCAGCAGCGTAGGTCCCGGCGGGGGGGCTCTATCCTACGAGCAGTACTTC. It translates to CASSVGPGGGALSYEQYF.

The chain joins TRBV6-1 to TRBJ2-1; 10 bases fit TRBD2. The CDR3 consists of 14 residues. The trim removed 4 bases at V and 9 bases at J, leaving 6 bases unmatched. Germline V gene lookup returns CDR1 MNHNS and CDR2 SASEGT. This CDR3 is CASSGSGGAGEQFF. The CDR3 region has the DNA TGTGCCAGCAGTGGAAGCGGGGGGGCTGGTGAGCAGTTCTTC.

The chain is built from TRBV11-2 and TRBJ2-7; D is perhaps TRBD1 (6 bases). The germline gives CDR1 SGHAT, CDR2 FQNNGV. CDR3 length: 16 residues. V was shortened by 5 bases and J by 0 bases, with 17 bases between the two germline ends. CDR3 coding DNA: TGTGCCAGCAGCCCGATTACAGGGATCACCTCCTACGAGCAGTACTTC. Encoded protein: CASSPITGITSYEQYF.

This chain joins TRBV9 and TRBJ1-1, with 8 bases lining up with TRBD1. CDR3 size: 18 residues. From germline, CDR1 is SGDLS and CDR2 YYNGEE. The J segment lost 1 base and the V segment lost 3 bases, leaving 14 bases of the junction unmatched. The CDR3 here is CASSGGQGGLFKNTEAFF. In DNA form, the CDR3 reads TGTGCCAGCAGCGGAGGACAGGGCGGGCTATTTAAGAACACTGAAGCTTTCTTT.

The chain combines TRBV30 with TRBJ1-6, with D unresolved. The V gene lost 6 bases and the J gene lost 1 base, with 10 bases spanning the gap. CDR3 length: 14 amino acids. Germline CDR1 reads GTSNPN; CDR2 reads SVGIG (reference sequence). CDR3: CACTTGSYNSPLHF. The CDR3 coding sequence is TGTGCCTGCACGACGGGGTCCTATAATTCACCCCTCCACTTT. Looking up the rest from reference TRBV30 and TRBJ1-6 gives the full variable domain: SQTIHQWPATLVQPVGSPLSLECTVEGTSNPNLYWYRQAAGRGLQLLFYSVGIGQISSEVPQNLSASRPQDRQFILSSKKLLLSDSGFYLCACTTGSYNSPLHFGNGTRLTVT.

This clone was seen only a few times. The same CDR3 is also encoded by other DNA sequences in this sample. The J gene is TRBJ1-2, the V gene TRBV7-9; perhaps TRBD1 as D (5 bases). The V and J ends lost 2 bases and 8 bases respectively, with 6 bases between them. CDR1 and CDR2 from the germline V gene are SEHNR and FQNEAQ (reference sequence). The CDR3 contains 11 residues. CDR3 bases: TGTGCCAGCAGCTTAAGGGGCGGCTACACCTTC. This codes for CASSLRGGYTF.

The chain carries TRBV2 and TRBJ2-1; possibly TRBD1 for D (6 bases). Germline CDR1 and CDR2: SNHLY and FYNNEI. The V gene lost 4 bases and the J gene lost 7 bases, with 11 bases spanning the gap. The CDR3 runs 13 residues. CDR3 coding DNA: TGTGCCAGCAGTGTTGGCAGGGGAAATGAGCAGTTCTTC. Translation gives CASSVGRGNEQFF.

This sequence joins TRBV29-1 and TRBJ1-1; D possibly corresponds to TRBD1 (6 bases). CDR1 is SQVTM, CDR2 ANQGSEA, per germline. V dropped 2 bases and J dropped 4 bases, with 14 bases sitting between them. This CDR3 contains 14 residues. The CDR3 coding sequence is TGCAGCGTTGAACCCCCAGGGGCGACCACTGAAGCTTTCTTT. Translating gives CSVEPPGATTEAFF.

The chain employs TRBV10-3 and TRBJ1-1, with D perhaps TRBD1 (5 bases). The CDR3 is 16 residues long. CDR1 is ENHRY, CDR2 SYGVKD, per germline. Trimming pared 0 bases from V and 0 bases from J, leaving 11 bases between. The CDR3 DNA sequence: TGTGCCATCAGTGAGTCAATGGGGGGGGTGAACACTGAAGCTTTCTTT. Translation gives CAISESMGGVNTEAFF.

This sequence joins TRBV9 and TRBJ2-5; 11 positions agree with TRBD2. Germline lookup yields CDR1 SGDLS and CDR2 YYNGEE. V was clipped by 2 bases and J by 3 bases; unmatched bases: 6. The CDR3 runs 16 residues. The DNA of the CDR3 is TGTGCCAGCAGCGTCCGACTAGCGGGGCCTAAAGAGACCCAGTACTTC. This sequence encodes CASSVRLAGPKETQYF.

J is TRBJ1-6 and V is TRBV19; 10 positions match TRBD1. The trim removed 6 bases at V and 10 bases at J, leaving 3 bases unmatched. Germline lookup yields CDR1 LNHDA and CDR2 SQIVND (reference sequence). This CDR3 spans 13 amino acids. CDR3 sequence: CASRTGGVSPLHF. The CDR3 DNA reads TGTGCCAGTAGGACAGGGGGCGTCTCACCCCTCCACTTT.

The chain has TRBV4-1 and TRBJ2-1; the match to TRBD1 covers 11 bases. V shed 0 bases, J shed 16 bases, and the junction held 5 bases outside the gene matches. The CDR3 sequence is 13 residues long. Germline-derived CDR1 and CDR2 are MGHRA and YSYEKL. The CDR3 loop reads CASSQDLGTGGFF. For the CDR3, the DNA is TGCGCCAGCAGCCAAGACCTAGGGACAGGGGGATTCTTC.

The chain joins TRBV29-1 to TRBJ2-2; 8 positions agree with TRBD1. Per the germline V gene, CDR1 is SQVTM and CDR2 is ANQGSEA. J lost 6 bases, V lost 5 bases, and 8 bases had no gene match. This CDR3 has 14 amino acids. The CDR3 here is CSVSPTGVAGELFF. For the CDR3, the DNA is TGCAGCGTTTCCCCGACAGGGGTGGCCGGGGAGCTGTTTTTT.

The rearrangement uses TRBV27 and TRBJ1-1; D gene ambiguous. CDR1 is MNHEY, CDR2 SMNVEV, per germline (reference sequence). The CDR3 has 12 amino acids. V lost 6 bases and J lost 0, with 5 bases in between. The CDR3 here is CASRTVNTEAFF. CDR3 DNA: TGTGCCAGCAGAACAGTGAACACTGAAGCTTTCTTT.

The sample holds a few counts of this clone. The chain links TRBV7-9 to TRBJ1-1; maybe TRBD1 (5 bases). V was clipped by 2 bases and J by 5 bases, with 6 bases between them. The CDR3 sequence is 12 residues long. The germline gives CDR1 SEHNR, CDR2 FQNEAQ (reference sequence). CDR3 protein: CASSLRGTEAFF. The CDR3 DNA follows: TGTGCCAGCAGCTTAAGGGGTACTGAAGCTTTCTTT.

CDR3 region: CASSLDKGAEQYF. DNA of the CDR3: TGTGCCAGCAGCTTAGACAAGGGAGCCGAGCAGTACTTC. The chain links TRBV7-7 to TRBJ2-7; the D gene is possibly TRBD2 (5 bases). The CDR3 consists of 13 residues. CDR1 and CDR2 from the germline V gene are SSHAT and FNYEAQ (reference sequence). V lost 1 base and J lost 6, with 10 bases in between. Drawing the rest from reference TRBV7-7 and TRBJ2-7, the complete variable domain is GAGVSQSPRYKVTKRGQDVTLRCDPISSHATLYWYQQALGQGPEFLTYFNYEAQPDKSGLPSDRFSAERPEGSISTLTIQRTEQRDSAMYRCASSLDKGAEQYFGPGTRLTVT.

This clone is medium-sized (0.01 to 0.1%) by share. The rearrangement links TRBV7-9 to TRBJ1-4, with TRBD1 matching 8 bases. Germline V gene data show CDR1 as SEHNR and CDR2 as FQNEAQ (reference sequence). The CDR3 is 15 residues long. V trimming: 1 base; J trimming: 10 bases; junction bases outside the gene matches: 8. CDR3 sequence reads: CASSLVADRARKLFF. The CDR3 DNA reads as TGTGCCAGCAGCTTAGTGGCGGACAGGGCCCGAAAACTGTTTTTT.